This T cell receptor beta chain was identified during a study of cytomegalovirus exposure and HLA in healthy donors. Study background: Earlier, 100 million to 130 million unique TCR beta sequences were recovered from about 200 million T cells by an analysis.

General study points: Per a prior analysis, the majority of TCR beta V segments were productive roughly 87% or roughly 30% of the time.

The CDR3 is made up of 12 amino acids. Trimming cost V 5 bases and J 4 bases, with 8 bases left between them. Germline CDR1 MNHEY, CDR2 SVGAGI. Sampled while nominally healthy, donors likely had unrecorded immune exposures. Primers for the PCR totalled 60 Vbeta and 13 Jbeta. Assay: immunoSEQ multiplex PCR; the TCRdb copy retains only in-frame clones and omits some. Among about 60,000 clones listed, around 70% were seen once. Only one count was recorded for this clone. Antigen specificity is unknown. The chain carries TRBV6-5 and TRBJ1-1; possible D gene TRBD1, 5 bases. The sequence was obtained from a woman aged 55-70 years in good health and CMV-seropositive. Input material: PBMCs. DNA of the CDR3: TGTGCCAGCAGTCATAGGGGCACTGAAGCTTTCTTT. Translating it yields CASSHRGTEAFF.